What follows is one T cell receptor beta chain and its context. Its antigen is undetermined. V lost 4 bases to trimming and J lost 0 bases; unmatched junction nucleotides: 4. Germline V gene data show CDR1 as LGHNA and CDR2 as YSLEER. There are 15 residues in the CDR3. This PCR relied on a set of 60 Vbeta primers and 13 Jbeta primers. Sequenced by immunoSEQ multiplex PCR; TCRdb stores in-frame clones only, minus some. There are 150,000 to 200,000 clones in the sample; around three quarters occur only once, and 1.5% to 2% lies in the top ten. The data were taken from a study of cytomegalovirus exposure and HLA in healthy donors. Study-wide results and caveats: Presence/absence analysis assumed near-uniform sequencing depth across donors.

Whereas donors were nominally healthy upon sampling, unrecorded immune exposures were probable. This TCR was sampled from a woman aged 25 to 39 in good health and CMV-seronegative. The chain links TRBV4-3 to TRBJ1-2; 8 nucleotides match TRBD1. The sample was PBMCs. The CDR3 coding sequence is TGCGCCAGCAGCCGACGGGACAGGTCTAACTATGGCTACACCTTC. This translates into CASSRRDRSNYGYTF.